This TCR beta chain came from a study of blood T cell repertoires in COVID-19. For the study at large: The origin of the acute and convalescent COVID-19 samples was the United States, Italy and Spain. Sample material is recorded as cDNA or gDNA derived from T cells, B-cell-depleted T cells, or PBMCs.

Germline V CDR1 and CDR2: SEHNR, FQNEAQ (reference sequence). This CDR3 has 14 residues. Trimming took 9 bases from V and 7 from J; bases not matched to a gene: 5. Authors' processing steps: It was from reference gene primer amplification that nucleated cell counts were estimated. Assay: immunoSEQ multiplex PCR; the TCRdb copy retains only in-frame clones and omits some. V and J calls and clone size are copied from that table; D and trimming were computed from the DNA. The repertoire holds over 400,000 clones, 80% to 90% seen once, with over 1.1% in the top ten. The chain combines TRBV7-9 with TRBJ1-6; TRBD1 agrees at 11 bases. The TCR was taken from a woman aged 25 to 39 with active or convalescent COVID-19. The sequenced material came from peripheral blood. The CDR3 is CASGDRGTNSPLHF. The DNA of the CDR3 is TGTGCCAGTGGGGACAGGGGGACGAATTCACCCCTCCACTTT.